This is a list of T cell receptor beta chains from one sample in a study of shared clonotypes between healthy human individuals. Using immunoSEQ multiplex PCR, the repertoire was profiled, and TCRdb retains in-frame clones only, with some absent. The sample lists approximately 2.5 million clones, roughly 92% occurring once. Sequences were obtained from naive CD4+ T cells sorted from blood. The origin of the receptors is a young man in good health. The CDR3 runs from the conserved cysteine through the conserved F or W. The order of the fields is CDR3 length, D gene, clone size, J gene, V gene, CDR3 protein, CDR3 DNA. D genes are given only for firm matches. Where a row states a size, it is once, few, many or the class of an expanded clone; other rows omit it.

15,-,-,TRBJ2-7,TRBV11-2,CASSLNRVLTYEQYF,TGTGCCAGCAGCTTAAATCGGGTCTTAACCTACGAGCAGTACTTC
15,TRBD1,-,TRBJ1-5,TRBV6-6,CASSTTGQGGQPQHF,TGTGCCAGCAGTACCACCGGACAGGGAGGTCAGCCCCAGCATTTT
16,TRBD1,-,TRBJ2-3,TRBV7-8,CASSLGQGKSTDTQYF,TGTGCCAGCAGCTTAGGACAGGGGAAGAGCACAGATACGCAGTATTTT
14,-,-,TRBJ2-7,TRBV7-2,CASSLATMPYEQYF,TGTGCCAGCAGCTTAGCGACAATGCCCTACGAGCAGTACTTC
14,-,once,TRBJ2-7,TRBV5-1,CASTHSGTPGEQYF,TGCGCCAGCACCCACTCCGGGACTCCGGGCGAGCAGTACTTC
12,-,-,TRBJ2-7,TRBV5-1,CASSPLGDEQYF,TGCGCCAGCAGCCCGCTGGGGGACGAGCAGTACTTC
14,TRBD2,-,TRBJ2-7,TRBV5-5,CASSRAGVSYEQYF,TGTGCCAGCAGCCGGGCGGGAGTTAGCTACGAGCAGTACTTC
14,-,-,TRBJ1-2,TRBV2,CASRKETALTGYTF,TGTGCCAGCAGGAAAGAGACAGCTTTGACTGGCTACACCTTC
14,-,-,TRBJ2-5,TRBV7-2,CASSGEIVVGTQYF,TGTGCCAGCAGCGGGGAGATTGTGGTTGGGACCCAGTACTTC
15,-,-,TRBJ1-6,TRBV28,CASRPGGGANSPLHF,TGTGCCAGCCGGCCCGGGGGAGGGGCAAATTCACCCCTCCACTTT
13,-,-,TRBJ2-3,TRBV5-1,CASSGARTDTQYF,TGCGCCAGTTCAGGCGCTCGCACAGATACGCAGTATTTT
15,TRBD2,-,TRBJ2-7,TRBV10-2,CASADDGRARDEQYF,TGCGCCAGCGCCGATGACGGGAGGGCCCGAGACGAGCAGTACTTC
16,-,-,TRBJ2-7,TRBV11-2,CASSFGNRVHNREQYF,TGTGCCAGCAGCTTCGGCAACCGGGTCCACAACAGGGAGCAGTACTTC
18,-,-,TRBJ2-1,TRBV28,CASSILFPWNPRGDEQFF,TGTGCCAGCAGTATCCTTTTTCCTTGGAATCCCCGGGGTGATGAGCAGTTCTTC
15,-,-,TRBJ1-1,TRBV18,CASSPKDSLNTEAFF,TGTGCCAGCTCACCCAAGGACAGTCTGAACACTGAAGCTTTCTTT
15,-,-,TRBJ2-1,TRBV9,CASSVRGERNNEQFF,TGTGCCAGCAGCGTGAGGGGGGAGAGGAACAATGAGCAGTTCTTC
14,TRBD2,once,TRBJ2-3,TRBV9,CASSVASGVGTQYF,TGTGCCAGCAGCGTAGCAAGCGGGGTCGGTACGCAGTATTTT
19,TRBD1,-,TRBJ2-4,TRBV28,CASRPNGQAIRLAKNIQYF,TGTGCCAGCAGGCCCAATGGACAGGCTATCAGACTAGCCAAAAACATTCAGTACTTC
16,-,-,TRBJ2-1,TRBV5-4,CASSLHSSTYFNEQFF,TGTGCCAGCAGCTTGCACTCTAGCACTTATTTCAATGAGCAGTTCTTC
15,-,-,TRBJ2-2,TRBV6-6,CASSYLNRGGGELFF,TGTGCCAGCAGTTACCTTAATAGGGGTGGCGGGGAGCTGTTTTTT
16,TRBD1,-,TRBJ1-5,TRBV7-2,CASSLAGQGVGQPQHF,TGTGCCAGCAGCTTAGCGGGACAGGGGGTTGGTCAGCCCCAGCATTTT
15,-,-,TRBJ1-1,TRBV2,CASRTDGSMNTEAFF,TGTGCCAGCAGAACGGACGGTTCTATGAACACTGAAGCTTTCTTT
15,-,-,TRBJ2-3,TRBV6-1,CASSESEGRTDTQYF,TGTGCCAGCAGTGAATCCGAGGGGAGAACAGATACGCAGTATTTT
14,TRBD2,-,TRBJ2-5,TRBV5-6,CASSPVGGSKTQYF,TGTGCCAGCAGCCCCGTGGGAGGGTCGAAGACCCAGTACTTC
15,-,-,TRBJ1-4,TRBV5-1,CASSLFVGTNEKLFF,TGCGCCAGCAGCTTATTCGTGGGCACTAATGAAAAACTGTTTTTT
15,-,-,TRBJ2-5,TRBV18,CASSPLSPYQETQYF,TGTGCCAGCTCACCACTTTCCCCGTACCAAGAGACCCAGTACTTC